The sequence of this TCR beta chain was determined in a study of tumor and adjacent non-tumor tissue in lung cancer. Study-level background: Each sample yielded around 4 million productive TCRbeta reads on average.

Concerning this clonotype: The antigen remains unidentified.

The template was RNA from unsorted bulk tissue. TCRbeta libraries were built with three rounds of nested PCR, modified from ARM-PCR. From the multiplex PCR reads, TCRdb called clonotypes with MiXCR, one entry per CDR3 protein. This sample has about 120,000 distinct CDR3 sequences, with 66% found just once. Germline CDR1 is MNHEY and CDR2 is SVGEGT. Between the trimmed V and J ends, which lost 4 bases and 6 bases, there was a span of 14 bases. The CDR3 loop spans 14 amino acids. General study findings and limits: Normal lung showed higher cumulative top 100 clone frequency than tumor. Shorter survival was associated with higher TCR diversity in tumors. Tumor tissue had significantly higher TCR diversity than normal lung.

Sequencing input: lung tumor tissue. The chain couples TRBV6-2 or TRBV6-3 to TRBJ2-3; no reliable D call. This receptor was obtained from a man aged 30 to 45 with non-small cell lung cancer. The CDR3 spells CASSCPDPSDTQYF. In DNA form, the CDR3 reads TGTGCCAGCAGTTGCCCGGACCCTTCGGATACGCAGTATTTT.